A single sample gave rise to the 20 T cell receptor beta chains below, sequenced in a study of PD-1 blockade in classical Hodgkin lymphoma. Each patient experienced a relapse that followed autologous stem cell transplantation, and brentuximab vedotin exposure varied. TCRdb keeps only in-frame clones here, not all; method: immunoSEQ multiplex PCR. The sample lists around 19,000 clones, roughly 90% seen once, with around 13% in the top ten. Sequenced material: peripheral blood mononuclear cells (PBMCs), taken before the second cycle of nivolumab. The receptors stem from a human donor with classical Hodgkin lymphoma.

This clone has more than one count but fewer than ten. The chain is built from TRBV2 and TRBJ2-5; 11 nucleotides match TRBD2. CDR3 length equals 14 residues. V lost 4 bases, J lost 2 bases, and 0 bases stayed unmatched. Germline lookup yields CDR1 SNHLY and CDR2 FYNNEI. CDR3 amino acids: CASSVAGGQETQYF. The CDR3, as DNA: TGTGCCAGCAGTGTAGCGGGGGGGCAAGAGACCCAGTACTTC.

The J gene is TRBJ1-4, the V gene TRBV7-9, with D possibly being TRBD1 (6 bases). CDR1 SEHNR and CDR2 FQNEAQ come from the germline V gene (reference sequence). V lost 5 bases and J 0 bases, leaving 19 bases between the germline ends. The CDR3 is 18 amino acids. This CDR3 is CASSLVGGPSATNEKLFF. DNA of the CDR3: TGTGCCAGCAGCCTGGTTGGGGGCCCTTCCGCAACTAATGAAAAACTGTTTTTT. Filled out from reference TRBV7-9 and TRBJ1-4, the complete variable domain reads DTGVSQNPRHKITKRGQNVTFRCDPISEHNRLYWYRQTLGQGPEFLTYFQNEAQLEKSRLLSDRFSAERPKGSFSTLEIQRTEQGDSAMYLCASSLVGGPSATNEKLFFGSGTQLSVL.

The rearrangement joins TRBV5-1 to TRBJ1-1; D is unclear. The CDR3 length is 15 residues. CDR1 is SGHRS and CDR2 is YFSETQ in the germline V gene. V lost 4 bases and J 4 bases, leaving 17 bases between the germline ends. The CDR3 nucleotides read TGCGCCAGCAGCATTGACGAGGTTCGAATCACTGAAGCTTTCTTT. Protein: CASSIDEVRITEAFF.

This rearrangement joins TRBV18 to TRBJ1-1; no clear D gene. CDR3 length: 11 amino acids. CDR1 is KGHSH and CDR2 is LQKENI in the germline V gene. V was shortened by 2 bases and J by 7 bases, with 5 bases between the two germline ends. In DNA, the CDR3 is TGTGCCAGCTCACCAGGCGGTGAAGCTTTCTTT. Translated: CASSPGGEAFF.

CDR3: CASSRAGPNYGYTF. CDR3 nucleotides: TGTGCCAGCAGCCGGGCAGGGCCAAACTATGGCTACACCTTC. The chain is built from TRBV27 and TRBJ1-2; D is possibly TRBD1 (5 bases). The length of the CDR3 is 14 residues. Germline V gene data show CDR1 as MNHEY and CDR2 as SMNVEV (reference sequence). Between the trimmed V and J ends, which lost 6 bases and 2 bases, there was a span of 13 bases.

This clone has a handful of counts. This chain uses TRBV5-1 with TRBJ2-2; TRBD2 matches 12 bases. Germline loops: CDR1 SGHRS, CDR2 YFSETQ. V lost 4 bases and J lost 4; bases outside the gene matches: 2. The length of the CDR3 is 15 residues. CDR3 protein: CASSGLAGSTGELFF. CDR3 in DNA: TGCGCCAGCAGCGGACTAGCGGGGAGCACCGGGGAGCTGTTTTTT.

This chain connects TRBV7-9 to TRBJ1-1, with D unresolved. Germline V lookup: CDR1 SEHNR, CDR2 FQNEAQ (reference sequence). This CDR3 spans 14 amino acids. V was clipped by 0 bases and J by 0 bases, with 5 bases between them. Here the CDR3 DNA reads TGTGCCAGCAGCTTAGCGAAAATGAACACTGAAGCTTTCTTT. Protein sequence: CASSLAKMNTEAFF.

The chain carries TRBV25-1 and TRBJ1-2; TRBD1 is a possible D gene (5 bases). CDR1 is MGHDK and CDR2 is SYGVNS in the germline V gene. Trimming left V 5 bases short and J 5 bases short, with 6 bases between. There are 11 residues in the CDR3. CDR3 region: CASSTGYGYTF. The CDR3 coding sequence is TGTGCCAGCAGTACAGGTTATGGCTACACCTTC.

This chain links TRBV27 with TRBJ2-3; TRBD2 agrees at 7 bases. CDR1 and CDR2 (germline): MNHEY, SMNVEV (reference sequence). CDR3 length: 15 residues. J was trimmed by 4 bases and V by 3 bases; bases with no gene match: 7. DNA of the CDR3: TGTGCCAGCAGTTTGGGGAGGGGTTTTGCAGATACGCAGTATTTT. It is translated as CASSLGRGFADTQYF.

The chain carries TRBV5-1 and TRBJ2-1; tentatively, D is TRBD1 (5 bases). Trimming removed 7 bases from V and 8 bases from J, with 13 bases in between. From germline, CDR1 is SGHRS and CDR2 YFSETQ. The CDR3 has 12 residues. The CDR3 here is CASGPGLDEQFF. DNA of the CDR3: TGCGCCAGCGGACCAGGGCTCGATGAGCAGTTCTTC.

In its sample, this clone was seen once. The chain links TRBV2 to TRBJ2-3; D remains unclear. CDR3 length: 13 residues. Germline CDR1 and CDR2: SNHLY and FYNNEI. V was shortened by 6 bases and J by 0 bases, with 7 bases between the two germline ends. Here the CDR3 reads CASSPGSTDTQYF. The CDR3 nucleotides are TGTGCCAGCAGCCCCGGGAGCACAGATACGCAGTATTTT.

This clone appeared once. The chain recombines TRBV15 with TRBJ1-1; TRBD1 matches 7 bases. The V gene's germline CDR1 is LNHNV and CDR2 YYDKDF (reference sequence). Losses at the gene ends were 0 bases for V and 4 bases for J; bases not matched to a gene: 8. The CDR3 is 16 amino acids. The CDR3 bases are TGTGCCACCAGCAGAGATCGCGAAGGGGGCGTCACTGAAGCTTTCTTT. The encoded protein is CATSRDREGGVTEAFF.

This clone occurred once. This chain links TRBV6-5 with TRBJ1-2; D may be TRBD1 (6 bases). Germline lookup yields CDR1 MNHEY and CDR2 SVGAGI. The length of the CDR3 is 16 residues. Trimming removed 2 bases from V and 7 bases from J, with 20 bases in between. CDR3 in amino acids: CASSYDGRGGVFGYTF. The CDR3 coding sequence is TGTGCCAGCAGTTACGACGGCAGGGGCGGAGTGTTTGGCTACACCTTC.

The chain combines TRBV5-1 with TRBJ1-4; TRBD1 might be the D (6 bases). The CDR3 runs 15 residues. Germline CDR1 is SGHRS and CDR2 is YFSETQ. Trimming stripped 4 bases from V and 3 bases from J, with 13 bases between. The CDR3 loop reads CASSRGGIANEKLFF. In nucleotides, the CDR3 is TGCGCCAGCAGCCGAGGGGGTATAGCTAATGAAAAACTGTTTTTT.

This clone was detected a few times. The genes are TRBV7-9 and TRBJ2-1, with D perhaps matching TRBD1 (6 bases). The CDR3 totals 15 residues. V lost 1 base, J lost 5 bases, and 12 bases lay in between. Germline V gene lookup returns CDR1 SEHNR and CDR2 FQNEAQ (reference sequence). The CDR3 region is CASSLGGTRDNEQFF. The CDR3 nucleotides are TGTGCCAGCAGCTTAGGAGGGACAAGAGACAATGAGCAGTTCTTC.

The chain is built from TRBV7-8 and TRBJ2-3; a possible D gene is TRBD1 (6 bases). Trimming pared 3 bases from V and 1 base from J, leaving 11 bases between. The germline V gene has CDR1 SGHVS and CDR2 FQNEAQ. The CDR3 has 15 residues. The CDR3 DNA reads TGTGCCAGCAGCTTTGGACAGACGCGCACAGATACGCAGTATTTT. This translates into CASSFGQTRTDTQYF.

The V gene is TRBV4-3, the J gene TRBJ2-7, with D unclear. This CDR3 spans 14 amino acids. V was pared by 4 bases and J by 4 bases, with 14 bases between. Germline lookup yields CDR1 LGHNA and CDR2 YSLEER. The CDR3 here is CASSPDFGLYEQYF. In DNA form, the CDR3 reads TGCGCCAGCAGCCCGGATTTTGGGCTGTACGAGCAGTACTTC.

The chain links TRBV6-6 to TRBJ2-7, with TRBD2 matching over 7 bases. This CDR3 is built from 13 residues. J lost 3 bases, V lost 7 bases, and 6 bases had no gene match. Germline V gene sequence: CDR1 MNHNY, CDR2 SVGAGI (reference sequence). This CDR3 reads CASMKPGGYEQYF. The CDR3 DNA reads as TGTGCCAGCATGAAACCGGGGGGCTACGAGCAGTACTTC.

This clone was detected only a few times. The V and J genes are TRBV7-9 and TRBJ1-5; no definite D call. This CDR3 is 14 amino acids long. Trimming took 3 bases from V and 4 from J, leaving 10 bases between them. Germline V gene data show CDR1 as SEHNR and CDR2 as FQNEAQ (reference sequence). In DNA, the CDR3 is TGTGCCAGCAGCTTGAGTGGTGGGAATCAGCCCCAGCATTTT. Its protein is CASSLSGGNQPQHF.

The chain uses TRBV6-6 and TRBJ2-1; 15 nucleotides match TRBD2. Trimming removed 6 bases from V and 7 bases from J; junction bases left unmatched: 7. The CDR3 is made up of 16 amino acids. Germline loops: CDR1 MNHNY, CDR2 SVGAGI (reference sequence). The CDR3 sequence: CASRDQGLAGGNEQFF. The CDR3 DNA follows: TGTGCCAGCAGAGACCAAGGACTAGCGGGGGGGAATGAGCAGTTCTTC.